Detailed here is one TCR beta chain. This CDR3 comprises 13 residues. J was trimmed by 6 bases and V by 7 bases; bases with no gene match: 8. In germline, CDR1 is SQVTM, CDR2 ANQGSEA. These data are taken from a study of cytotoxic CD8 clonotypes in ibrutinib-treated CLL. Study-wide background: Responses: approximately 25 partial, 2 complete; after median 68 months, approximately 15 stayed remitted, 12 progressed.

TCRdb's table, derived via immunoSEQ multiplex PCR, lists solely in-frame clones and lacks some. The table lists around 310,000 clones, roughly 85% of them singletons. V and J are TRBV29-1 and TRBJ1-1; 10 bases fit TRBD1. This sequence was found in a human donor with chronic lymphocytic leukemia. The source was PBMCs, collected before ibrutinib treatment. In DNA, the CDR3 is TGCAGCGGGAGGACAGGGGGTCTTTCTGAAGCTTTCTTT. It translates to CSGRTGGLSEAFF.